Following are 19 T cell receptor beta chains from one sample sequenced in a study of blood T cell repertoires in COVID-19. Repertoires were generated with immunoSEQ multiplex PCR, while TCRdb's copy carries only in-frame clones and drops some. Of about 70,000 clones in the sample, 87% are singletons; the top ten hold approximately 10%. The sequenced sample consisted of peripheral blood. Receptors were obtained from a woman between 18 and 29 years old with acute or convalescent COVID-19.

This CDR3 is CASSFLSEKLFF. CDR3 in DNA: TGTGCCAGCAGTTTCTTGAGTGAAAAACTGTTTTTT. The chain recombines TRBV28 with TRBJ1-4; unclear D gene. Germline CDR1 reads MDHEN; CDR2 reads SYDVKM. Between the trimmed V and J ends, which lost 3 bases and 7 bases, there was a span of 6 bases. The CDR3 extends over 12 amino acids.

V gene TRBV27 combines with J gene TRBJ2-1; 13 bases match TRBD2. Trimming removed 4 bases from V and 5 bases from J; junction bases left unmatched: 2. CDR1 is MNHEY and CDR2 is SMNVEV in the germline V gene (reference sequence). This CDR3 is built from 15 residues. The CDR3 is CASSSGLAGNNEQFF. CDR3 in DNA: TGTGCCAGCAGTTCGGGACTAGCGGGAAACAATGAGCAGTTCTTC.

The DNA of the CDR3 is TGTGCCAGCAGCGCCCCCCGGACAGGGGCCCTCTATGGCTACACCTTC. Translation: CASSAPRTGALYGYTF. The chain couples TRBV7-2 to TRBJ1-2; 9 positions match TRBD1. Germline V lookup: CDR1 SGHTA, CDR2 FQGNSA. The CDR3 is made up of 16 amino acids. V lost 5 bases, J lost 4 bases, and 11 bases stayed unmatched. The full variable domain, completed using reference TRBV7-2 and TRBJ1-2, is GAGVSQSPSNKVTEKGKDVELRCDPISGHTALYWYRQSLGQGLEFLIYFQGNSAPDKSGLPSDRFSAERTGGSVSTLTIQRTQQEDSAVYLCASSAPRTGALYGYTFGSGTRLTVV.

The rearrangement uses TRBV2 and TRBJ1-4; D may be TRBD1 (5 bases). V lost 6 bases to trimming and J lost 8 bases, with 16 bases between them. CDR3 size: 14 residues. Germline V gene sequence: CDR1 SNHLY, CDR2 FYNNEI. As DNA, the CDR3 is TGTGCCAGCAGCGAGATCACAGGATGGGAAAAACTGTTTTTT. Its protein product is CASSEITGWEKLFF.

CDR3 sequence: CASSLQGGISSYEQYF. The DNA of the CDR3 is TGTGCCAGCAGCTTACAGGGGGGTATCAGCTCCTACGAGCAGTACTTC. The chain employs TRBV5-4 and TRBJ2-7; the match to TRBD1 covers 8 bases. Looked up from germline, CDR1 is SGHNT and CDR2 is YYREEE (reference sequence). There are 16 residues in the CDR3. Trimming cost V 2 bases and J 0 bases; bases outside gene matches: 7.

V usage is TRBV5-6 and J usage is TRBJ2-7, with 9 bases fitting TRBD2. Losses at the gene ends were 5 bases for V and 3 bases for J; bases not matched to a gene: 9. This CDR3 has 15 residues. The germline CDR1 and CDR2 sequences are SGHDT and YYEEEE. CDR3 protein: CASSFGTSPLYEQYF. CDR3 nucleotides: TGTGCCAGCAGTTTTGGGACTAGCCCCCTCTACGAGCAGTACTTC.

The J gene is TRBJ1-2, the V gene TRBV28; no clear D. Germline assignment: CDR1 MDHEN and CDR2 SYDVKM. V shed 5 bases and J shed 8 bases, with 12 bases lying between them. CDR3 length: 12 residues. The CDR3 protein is CASSPPRQGYTF. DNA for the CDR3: TGTGCCAGCAGTCCACCAAGACAAGGCTACACCTTC.

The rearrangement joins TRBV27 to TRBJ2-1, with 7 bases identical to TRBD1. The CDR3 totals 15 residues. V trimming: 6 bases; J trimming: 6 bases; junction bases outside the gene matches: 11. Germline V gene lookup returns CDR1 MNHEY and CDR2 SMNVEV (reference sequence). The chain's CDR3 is CASSGTGDVINEQFF. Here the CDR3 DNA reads TGTGCCAGCAGCGGAACAGGGGACGTTATCAATGAGCAGTTCTTC.

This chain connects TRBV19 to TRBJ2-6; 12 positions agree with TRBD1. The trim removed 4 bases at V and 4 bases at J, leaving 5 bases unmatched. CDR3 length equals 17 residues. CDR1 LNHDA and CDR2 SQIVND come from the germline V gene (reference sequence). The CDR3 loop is CASSTGQGASGANVLTF. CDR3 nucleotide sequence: TGTGCCAGTAGTACGGGACAGGGGGCGAGCGGGGCCAACGTCCTGACTTTC.

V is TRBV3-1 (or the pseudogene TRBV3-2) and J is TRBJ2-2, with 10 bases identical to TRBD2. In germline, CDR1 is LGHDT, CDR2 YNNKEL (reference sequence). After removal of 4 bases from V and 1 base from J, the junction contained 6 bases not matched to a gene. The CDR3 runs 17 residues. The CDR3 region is CASSLDRTSGNTGELFF. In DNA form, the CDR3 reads TGTGCCAGCAGCCTCGACCGGACTAGCGGGAACACCGGGGAGCTGTTTTTT.

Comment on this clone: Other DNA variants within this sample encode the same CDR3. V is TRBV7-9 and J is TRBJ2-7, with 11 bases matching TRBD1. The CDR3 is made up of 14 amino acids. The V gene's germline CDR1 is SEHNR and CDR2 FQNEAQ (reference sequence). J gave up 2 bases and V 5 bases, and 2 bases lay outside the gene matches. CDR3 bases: TGTGCCAGCAGCCCGGGACAGGGGGCCTACGAGCAGTACTTC. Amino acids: CASSPGQGAYEQYF.

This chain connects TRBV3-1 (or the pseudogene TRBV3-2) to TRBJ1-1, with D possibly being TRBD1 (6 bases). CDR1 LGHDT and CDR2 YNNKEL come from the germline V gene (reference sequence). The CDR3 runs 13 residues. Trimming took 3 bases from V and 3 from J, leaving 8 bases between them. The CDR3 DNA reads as TGTGCCAGCAGCCACAGGGGCTACACTGAAGCTTTCTTT. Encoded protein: CASSHRGYTEAFF.

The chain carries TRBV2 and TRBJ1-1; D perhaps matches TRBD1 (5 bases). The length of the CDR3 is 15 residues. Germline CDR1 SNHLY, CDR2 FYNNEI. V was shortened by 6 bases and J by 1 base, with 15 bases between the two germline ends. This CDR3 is CASRLVGTRNTEAFF. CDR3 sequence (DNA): TGTGCCAGCAGGTTGGTTGGGACTCGGAACACTGAAGCTTTCTTT.

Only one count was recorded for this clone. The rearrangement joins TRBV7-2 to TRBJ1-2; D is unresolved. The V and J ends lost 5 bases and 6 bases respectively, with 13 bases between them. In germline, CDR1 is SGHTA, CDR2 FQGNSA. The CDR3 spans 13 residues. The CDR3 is CASSDNRDDGYTF. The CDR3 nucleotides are TGTGCCAGCAGCGATAACAGAGATGATGGCTACACCTTC.

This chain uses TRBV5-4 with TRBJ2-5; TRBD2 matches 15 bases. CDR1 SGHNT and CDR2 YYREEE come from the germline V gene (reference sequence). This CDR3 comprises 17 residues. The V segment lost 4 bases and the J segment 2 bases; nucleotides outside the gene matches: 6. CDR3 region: CASSLGTSGRTQETQYF. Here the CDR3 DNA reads TGTGCCAGCAGCCTAGGGACTAGCGGGAGGACACAAGAGACCCAGTACTTC. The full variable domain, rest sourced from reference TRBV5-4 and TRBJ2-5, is ETGVTQSPTHLIKTRGQQVTLRCSSQSGHNTVSWYQQALGQGPQFIFQYYREEENGRGNFPPRFSGLQFPNYSSELNVNALELDDSALYLCASSLGTSGRTQETQYFGPGTRLLVL.

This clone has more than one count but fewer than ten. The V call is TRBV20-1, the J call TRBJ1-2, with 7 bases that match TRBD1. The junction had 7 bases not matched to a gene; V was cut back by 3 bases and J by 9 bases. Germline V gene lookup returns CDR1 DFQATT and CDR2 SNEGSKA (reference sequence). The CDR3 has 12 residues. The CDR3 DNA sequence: TGCAGTGCTAGTCAGGGGGGTGATCGCTACACCTTC. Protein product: CSASQGGDRYTF.

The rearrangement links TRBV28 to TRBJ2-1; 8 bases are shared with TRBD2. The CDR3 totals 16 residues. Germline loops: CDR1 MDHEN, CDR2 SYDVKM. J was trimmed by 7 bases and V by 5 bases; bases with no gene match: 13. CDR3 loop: CASSALLAERRNEQFF. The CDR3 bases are TGTGCCAGCAGTGCCCTACTAGCGGAGAGGCGTAATGAGCAGTTCTTC.

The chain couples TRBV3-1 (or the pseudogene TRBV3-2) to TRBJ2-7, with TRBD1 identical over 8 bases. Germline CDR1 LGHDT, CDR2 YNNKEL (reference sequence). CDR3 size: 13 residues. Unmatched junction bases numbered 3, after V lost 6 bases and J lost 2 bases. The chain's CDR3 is CASSPDRAYEQYF. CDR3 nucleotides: TGTGCCAGCAGTCCGGACAGGGCCTACGAGCAGTACTTC.

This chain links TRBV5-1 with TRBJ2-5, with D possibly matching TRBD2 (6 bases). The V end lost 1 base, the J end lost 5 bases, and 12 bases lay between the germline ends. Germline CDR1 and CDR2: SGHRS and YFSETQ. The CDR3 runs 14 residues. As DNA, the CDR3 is TGCGCCAGCAGCTTGACTAGCCTCAGGGAGACCCAGTACTTC. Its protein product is CASSLTSLRETQYF.